This T cell receptor beta chain came from a study of cytomegalovirus exposure and HLA in healthy donors. Regarding the study as a whole: As was reported, the classifier diagnosed cytomegalovirus status with high specificity and sensitivity. Previous analysis showed most TCR beta V segments were productive about 87% or about 30% of the time.

Concerning this clone itself: No antigen is known for it.

PCR involved 60 Vbeta and 13 Jbeta primers. Sequencing was performed with immunoSEQ multiplex PCR; in TCRdb, only in-frame clones are kept and a portion is missing. The repertoire holds about 150,000 clones, with about 70% as singletons. The TCR was taken from a woman aged 55-75 years in good health and CMV-seropositive. Material for sequencing was PBMCs.

The CDR3 is CASSFTGGRNTEAFF. The CDR3 region has the DNA TGCGCCAGCAGCTTTACAGGGGGCAGGAACACTGAAGCTTTCTTT. This chain uses TRBV5-1 with TRBJ1-1, with 9 positions matching TRBD1. CDR1 is SGHRS and CDR2 is YFSETQ in the germline V gene. The CDR3 length is 15 residues. After removal of 2 bases from V and 1 base from J, the junction contained 3 bases not matched to a gene.